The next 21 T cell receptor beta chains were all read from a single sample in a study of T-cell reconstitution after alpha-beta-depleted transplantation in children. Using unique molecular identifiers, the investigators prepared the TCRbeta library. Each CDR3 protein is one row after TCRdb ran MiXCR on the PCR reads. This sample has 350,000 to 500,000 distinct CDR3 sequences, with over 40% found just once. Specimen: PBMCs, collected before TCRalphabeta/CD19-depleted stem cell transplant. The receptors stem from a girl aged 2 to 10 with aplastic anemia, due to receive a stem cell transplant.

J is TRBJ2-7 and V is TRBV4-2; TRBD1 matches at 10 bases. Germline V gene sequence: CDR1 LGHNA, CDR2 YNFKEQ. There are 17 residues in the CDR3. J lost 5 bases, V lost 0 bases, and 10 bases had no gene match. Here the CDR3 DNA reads TGTGCCAGCAGCCAAGAGGTAGGGGGACAGGGGACCGACGAGCAGTACTTC. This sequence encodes CASSQEVGGQGTDEQYF.

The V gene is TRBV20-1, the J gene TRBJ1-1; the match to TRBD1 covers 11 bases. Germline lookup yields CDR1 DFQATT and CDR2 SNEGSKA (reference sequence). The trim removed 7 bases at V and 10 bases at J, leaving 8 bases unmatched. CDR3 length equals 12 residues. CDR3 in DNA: TGCAGTGGCTGGACAGGGGGCGGGAGAGCTTTCTTT. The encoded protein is CSGWTGGGRAFF.

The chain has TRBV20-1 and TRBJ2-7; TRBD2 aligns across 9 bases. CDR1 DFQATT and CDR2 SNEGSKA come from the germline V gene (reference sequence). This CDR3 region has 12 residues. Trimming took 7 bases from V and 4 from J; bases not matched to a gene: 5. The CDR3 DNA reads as TGCAGTGAGACTAGCGGAAGATACGAGCAGTACTTC. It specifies CSETSGRYEQYF.

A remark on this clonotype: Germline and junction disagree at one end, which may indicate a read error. The CDR3 here is CTSSAGNLGLAGINEQYF. The CDR3 DNA reads as TGCACCAGCAGTGCTGGTAATTTGGGACTAGCGGGAATCAACGAGCAGTACTTC. The chain joins TRBV27 to TRBJ2-7, with 13 bases matching TRBD2. CDR3 length: 18 amino acids. Germline-derived CDR1 and CDR2 are MNHEY and SMNVEV (reference sequence).

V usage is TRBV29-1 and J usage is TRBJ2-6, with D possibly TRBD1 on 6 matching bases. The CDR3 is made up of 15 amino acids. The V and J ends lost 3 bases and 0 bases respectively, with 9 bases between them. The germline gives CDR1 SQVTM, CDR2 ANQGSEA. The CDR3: CSVEVRGSGANVLTF. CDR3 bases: TGCAGCGTTGAGGTCAGGGGCTCTGGGGCCAACGTCCTGACTTTC.

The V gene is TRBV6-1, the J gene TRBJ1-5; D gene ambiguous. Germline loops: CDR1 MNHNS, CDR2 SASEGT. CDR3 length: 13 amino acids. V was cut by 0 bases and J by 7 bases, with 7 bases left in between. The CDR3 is CASSEASGQPQHF. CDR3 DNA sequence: TGTGCCAGCAGTGAAGCGTCCGGGCAGCCCCAGCATTTT.

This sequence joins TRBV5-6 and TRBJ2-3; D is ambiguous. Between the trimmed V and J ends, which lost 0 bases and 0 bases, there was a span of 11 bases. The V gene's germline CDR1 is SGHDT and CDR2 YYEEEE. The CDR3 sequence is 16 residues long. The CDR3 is CASSLAAEGSTDTQYF. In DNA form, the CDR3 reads TGTGCCAGCAGCTTGGCGGCAGAAGGTAGCACAGATACGCAGTATTTT.

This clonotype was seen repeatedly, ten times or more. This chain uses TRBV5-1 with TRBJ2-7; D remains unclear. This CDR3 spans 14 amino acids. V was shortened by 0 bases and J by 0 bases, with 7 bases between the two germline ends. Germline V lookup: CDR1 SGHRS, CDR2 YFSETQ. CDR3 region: CASSLGQFSYEQYF. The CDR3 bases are TGCGCCAGCAGCTTGGGGCAGTTCTCCTACGAGCAGTACTTC.

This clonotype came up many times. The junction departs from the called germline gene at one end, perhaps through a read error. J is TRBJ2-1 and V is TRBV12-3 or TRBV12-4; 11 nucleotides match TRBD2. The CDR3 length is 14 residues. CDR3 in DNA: TGTGCCAGCAGGTTAGCGGGAGGGTACAATGAGCAGTTCTTC. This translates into CASRLAGGYNEQFF.

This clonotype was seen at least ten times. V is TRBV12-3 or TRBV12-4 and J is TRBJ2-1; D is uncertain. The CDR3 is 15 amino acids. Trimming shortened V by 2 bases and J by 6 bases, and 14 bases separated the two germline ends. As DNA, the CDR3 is TGTGCCAGCAGTTTACAGTCCCCGACGGGCAATGAGCAGTTCTTC. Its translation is CASSLQSPTGNEQFF.

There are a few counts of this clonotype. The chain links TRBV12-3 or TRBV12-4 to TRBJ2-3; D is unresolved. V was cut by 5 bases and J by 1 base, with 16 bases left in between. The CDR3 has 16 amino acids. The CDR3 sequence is CASSQNPYRGTDTQYF. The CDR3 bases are TGTGCCAGCAGTCAGAATCCCTACCGGGGCACAGATACGCAGTATTTT.

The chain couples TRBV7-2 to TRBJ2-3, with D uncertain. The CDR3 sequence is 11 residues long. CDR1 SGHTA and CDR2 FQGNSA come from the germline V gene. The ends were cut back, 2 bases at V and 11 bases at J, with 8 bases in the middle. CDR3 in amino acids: CASSLTLGQYF. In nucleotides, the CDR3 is TGTGCCAGCAGCTTAACTTTAGGGCAGTATTTT.

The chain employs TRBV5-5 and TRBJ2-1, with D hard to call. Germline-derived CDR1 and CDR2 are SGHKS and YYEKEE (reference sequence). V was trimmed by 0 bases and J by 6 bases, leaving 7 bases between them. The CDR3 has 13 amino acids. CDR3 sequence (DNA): TGTGCCAGCAGCTTGGCCCTCTTCAATGAGCAGTTCTTC. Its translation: CASSLALFNEQFF.

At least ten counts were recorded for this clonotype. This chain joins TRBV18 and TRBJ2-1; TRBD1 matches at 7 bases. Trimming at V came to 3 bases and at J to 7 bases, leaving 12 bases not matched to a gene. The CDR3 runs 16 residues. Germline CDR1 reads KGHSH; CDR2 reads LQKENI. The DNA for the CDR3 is TGTGCCAGCTCACCGCTGGGGTGGGACAGTCGGAATGAGCAGTTCTTC. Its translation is CASSPLGWDSRNEQFF.

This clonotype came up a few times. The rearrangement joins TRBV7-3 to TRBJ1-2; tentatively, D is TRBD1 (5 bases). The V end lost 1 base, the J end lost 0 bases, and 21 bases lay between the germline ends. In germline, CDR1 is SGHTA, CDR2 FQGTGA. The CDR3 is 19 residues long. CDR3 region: CASSLKLVGGRAPNYGYTF. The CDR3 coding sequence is TGTGCCAGCAGCTTAAAATTGGTCGGCGGCAGGGCTCCTAACTATGGCTACACCTTC.

CDR3 DNA sequence: TGTGCCAGCAGCTTGGAAGGTCGGACCAGCTTCGGCTACACCTTC. Its translation is CASSLEGRTSFGYTF. V and J are TRBV5-5 and TRBJ1-2; no firm D call. The CDR3 totals 15 residues. V gave up 0 bases and J gave up 8 bases, with 17 bases separating them. Germline CDR1 SGHKS, CDR2 YYEKEE (reference sequence).

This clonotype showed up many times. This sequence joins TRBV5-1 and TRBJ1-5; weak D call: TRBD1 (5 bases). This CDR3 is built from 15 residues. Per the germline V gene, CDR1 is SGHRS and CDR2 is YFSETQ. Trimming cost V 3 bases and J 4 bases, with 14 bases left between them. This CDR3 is CASSSLGGENQPQHF. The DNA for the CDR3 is TGCGCCAGCAGCTCCCTCGGGGGAGAGAATCAGCCCCAGCATTTT.

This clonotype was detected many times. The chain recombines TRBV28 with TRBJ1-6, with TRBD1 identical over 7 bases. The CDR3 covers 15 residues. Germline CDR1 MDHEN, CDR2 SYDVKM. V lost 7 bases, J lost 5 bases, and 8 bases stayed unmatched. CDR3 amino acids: CASISTGNHNSPLHF. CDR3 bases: TGTGCCAGCATCTCGACAGGGAACCATAATTCACCCCTCCACTTT.

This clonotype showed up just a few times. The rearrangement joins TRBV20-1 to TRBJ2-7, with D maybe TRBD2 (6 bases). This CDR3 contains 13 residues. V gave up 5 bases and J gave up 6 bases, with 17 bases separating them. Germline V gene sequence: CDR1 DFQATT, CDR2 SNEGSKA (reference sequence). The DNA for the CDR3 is TGCAGTGCTCGGGGACTTTTGGAAGCCGAGCAGTACTTC. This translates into CSARGLLEAEQYF.

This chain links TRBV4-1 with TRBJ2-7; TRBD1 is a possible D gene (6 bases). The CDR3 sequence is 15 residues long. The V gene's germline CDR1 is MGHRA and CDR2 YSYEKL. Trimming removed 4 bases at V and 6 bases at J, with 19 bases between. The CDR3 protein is CASSPTPPGHSEQYF. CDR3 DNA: TGCGCCAGCAGCCCAACCCCCCCGGGACACTCCGAGCAGTACTTC.

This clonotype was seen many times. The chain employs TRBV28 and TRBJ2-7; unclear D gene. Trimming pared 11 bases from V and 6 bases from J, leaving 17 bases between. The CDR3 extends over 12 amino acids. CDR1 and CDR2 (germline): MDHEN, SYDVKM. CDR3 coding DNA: TGTGCCGCCAGCGAAATGACCGGCGAGCAGTACTTC. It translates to CAASEMTGEQYF.